Below, one TCR beta chain is given with its context. Its antigen is unidentified. This record comes from a study of T cell repertoires in cytomegalovirus infection. Each CDR3 protein gets one entry after TCRdb re-called the reads with MiXCR. The top ten hold 48% of the sample, which has approximately 590,000 distinct CDR3 sequences, 40% seen once. The CDR3 has 15 amino acids. The V gene lost 6 bases and the J gene lost 5 bases, with 21 bases spanning the gap. CDR1 DFQATT and CDR2 SNEGSKA come from the germline V gene (reference sequence). The source is a human donor in good health (CMV status not recorded). Some clones in this sample may be carry-over from other donors' samples. The chain uses TRBV20-1 and TRBJ2-3, with a possible D match to TRBD1 (5 bases). Source: cultured PBMCs, taken from culture after CMV antigen stimulation. CDR3 region: CSALGRPQGEDTQYF. CDR3 coding DNA: TGCAGTGCCCTGGGGCGGCCTCAAGGGGAAGATACGCAGTATTTT.